The subject of this entry is one T cell receptor beta chain. This clone has only one observation. What this receptor recognizes is not known. Base qualities are not recorded, but no much larger clone differs from it by a single base. From the cysteine through the phenylalanine, the CDR3 covers 12 amino acids. Only the CDR3 portion is preserved as DNA: 36 bases, with reading frame beginning at the first base. For this chain, trimming is 3 bases at the V end and 4 bases at the J end, and the number of junction bases without a gene match is 2. CDR1 and CDR2 are read off the germline V gene (reference sequence) as GTSNPN and SVGIG. The CDR3 regions of human TCRbeta chains were analyzed by immunosequencing. The published analysis was carried out like this. Repertoire TCRs were matched against a reference library of SARS-CoV-2-specific TCRs generated with the MIRA antigen-specificity platform. Breadth was defined as the fraction of unique TCRs that were SARS-CoV-2-associated. Depth was defined as the fraction of total T cells that were SARS-CoV-2-associated. Using the MIRA data, every spike-specific TCR was mapped to the spike region that the TCR reacted to and assigned to either a CD4 or a CD8 class. Log10-transformed breadth and depth values were compared by one-way ANOVA with Sidak's multiple comparisons tests. The table comes from immuneACCESS by way of TCRdb, which keeps in-frame sequences with V and J called. Part of the clones is missing from these tables; in studies checked, under half for an unresolved V gene and the rest for unknown reasons. D and trimming were read from the DNA, whereas the V and J calls and clone size are those reported in that table. The sample table shows 67,000 or so clones, and roughly 84% are seen once. The ten largest clones capture roughly 9.8% of the sample.

In the paper's terms, the time point label means: baseline before first vaccination. Vaccinee samples came from UK trials COV001 and COV002, including a single-blind randomized controlled phase 2/3 trial of AZD1222 (ChAdOx1 nCoV-19) in healthy adults. For TCRbeta chain sequencing, PBMC samples from trial participants were taken at day 0 and at day 28 after the second dose. The source of the sample is a study of T cell responses to AZD1222 COVID-19 vaccine (dated by TCRdb to about 2021). Looking at the study overall: AZD1222 recipients given second doses at about 4 weeks or at about 12 weeks were pooled, since spike-specific TCR depth and breadth were not found to differ between the two schedules. A total of just over 230 trial participants underwent TCR sequencing, of whom 200 to 220 received two doses of AZD1222 and approximately 25 received two doses of the MenACWY control vaccine. Trial participants were enrolled by age into subgroups of 18-55, 56-69 and 70-plus years, and around 150, 28 and 57 TCR-sequenced participants, respectively, were included in these subgroups. Overall study outcomes, separate from this receptor: After two AZD1222 doses, both the breadth and the depth of spike-specific TCRs were significantly higher than at day 0 and than in MenACWY recipients. Conclusions about previously exposed vaccinees are limited, since just 5 to 7 AZD1222 recipients were seropositive for SARS-CoV-2 at baseline. No day 14 peak-response samples were available, so repertoires were characterized only after the peak T cell response. The whole spike protein was spanned by vaccine-associated CD4 TCRs, and dominant responses were seen in regions 160-218 and 743-854. Reportedly, close to half of the unique spike-specific TCRs recognized epitopes lying outside the regions that are mutated in the B.1.351 and B.1.1.7 variants. Participants were mostly white British and included more females than males, and it was suggested by the authors that clonal diversity may have been underestimated. The 56-69-year group was small, and its depth increase did not reach significance, likely because of low power.

The sample in question was peripheral blood, obtained on day 0 of AZD1222 vaccination. The TCR originated in an adult in good health. The chain is encoded by TRBV30 joined to TRBJ2-5; 7 central nucleotides agree with TRBD2. CDR3 sequence: CAWSPGGETQYF. The DNA reads as follows: TGTGCCTGGAGCCCGGGGGGAGAGACCCAGTACTTC.